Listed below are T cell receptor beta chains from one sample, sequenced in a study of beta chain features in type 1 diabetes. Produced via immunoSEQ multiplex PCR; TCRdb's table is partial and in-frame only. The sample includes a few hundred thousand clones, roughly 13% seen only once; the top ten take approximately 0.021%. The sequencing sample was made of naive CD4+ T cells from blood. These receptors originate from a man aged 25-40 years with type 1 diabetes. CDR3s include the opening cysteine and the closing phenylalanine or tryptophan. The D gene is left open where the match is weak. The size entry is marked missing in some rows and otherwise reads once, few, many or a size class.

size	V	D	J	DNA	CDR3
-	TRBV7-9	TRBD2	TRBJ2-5	TGTGCCAGCAGCCGCATTCTAGCGGGAGAAGAGACCCAGTACTTC	CASSRILAGEETQYF
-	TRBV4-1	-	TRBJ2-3	TGCGCCAGCAGCCAAGATGGTGGGGGCACAGCCACAGATACGCAGTATTTT	CASSQDGGGTATDTQYF
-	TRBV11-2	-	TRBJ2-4	TGTGCCAGCAGCTGGCCCCGGGGACTCGCCAAAAACATTCAGTACTTC	CASSWPRGLAKNIQYF
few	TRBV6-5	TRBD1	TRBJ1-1	TGTGCCAGCAGTTACCTTACAGGGGCTGAAGCTTTCTTT	CASSYLTGAEAFF
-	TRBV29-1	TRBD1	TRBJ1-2	TGCAGCGTTGCAGGACAGGGAGACCCCTACACCTTC	CSVAGQGDPYTF
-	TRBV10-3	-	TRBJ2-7	TGTGCCATCAGCGCACAATATACCTACGAGCAGTACTTC	CAISAQYTYEQYF
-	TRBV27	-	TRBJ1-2	TGTGCCAGCAGCCTAGCGCCGGGACCGCCTTCGAGTGGCTACACCTTC	CASSLAPGPPSSGYTF
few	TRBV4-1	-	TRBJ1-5	TGCGCCAGCAGCCAAGAAGGGGATGGGGGGGGGAGCCAGCCCCAGCATTTT	CASSQEGDGGGSQPQHF
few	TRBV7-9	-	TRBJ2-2	TGTGCCAGCAGTCCGGGTTGGGGGCAGGACACCGGGGAGCTGTTTTTT	CASSPGWGQDTGELFF
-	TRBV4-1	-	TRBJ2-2	TGCGCCAGCAGCTTAATAACAGGCGGGGAGCTGTTTTTT	CASSLITGGELFF
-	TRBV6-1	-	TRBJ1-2	TGTGCCAGCAGTGAAGTTAGCGGGTACGATGGCTACACCTTC	CASSEVSGYDGYTF
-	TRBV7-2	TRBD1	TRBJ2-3	TGTGCCAGCAGCTTCCGGGACAGGGAAGATACGCAGTATTTT	CASSFRDREDTQYF
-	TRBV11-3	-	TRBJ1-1	TGTGCCAGCAGCTTAGTTGCGGACAGCCTTACTGAAGCTTTCTTT	CASSLVADSLTEAFF
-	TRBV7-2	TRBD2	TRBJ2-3	TGTGCCAGCAGCCCCCGACTAGCGGCGAGCACAGATACGCAGTATTTT	CASSPRLAASTDTQYF
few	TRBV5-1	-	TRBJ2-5	TGCGCCAGCAGCTTCTCAGGGTCCGGGGAGACCCAGTACTTC	CASSFSGSGETQYF